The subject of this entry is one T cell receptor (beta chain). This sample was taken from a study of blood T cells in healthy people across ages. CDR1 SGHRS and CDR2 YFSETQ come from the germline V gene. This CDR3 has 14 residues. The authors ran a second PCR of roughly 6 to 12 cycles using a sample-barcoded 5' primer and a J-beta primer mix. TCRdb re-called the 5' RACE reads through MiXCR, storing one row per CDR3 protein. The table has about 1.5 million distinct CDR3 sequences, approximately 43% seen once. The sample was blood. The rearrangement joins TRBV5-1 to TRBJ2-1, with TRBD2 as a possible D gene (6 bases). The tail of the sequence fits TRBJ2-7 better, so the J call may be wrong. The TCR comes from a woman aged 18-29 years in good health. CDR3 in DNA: TGCGCCAGCTTCGGGGGAAGCTCCTACAATGAGCAGTACTTC. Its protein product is CASFGGSSYNEQYF.